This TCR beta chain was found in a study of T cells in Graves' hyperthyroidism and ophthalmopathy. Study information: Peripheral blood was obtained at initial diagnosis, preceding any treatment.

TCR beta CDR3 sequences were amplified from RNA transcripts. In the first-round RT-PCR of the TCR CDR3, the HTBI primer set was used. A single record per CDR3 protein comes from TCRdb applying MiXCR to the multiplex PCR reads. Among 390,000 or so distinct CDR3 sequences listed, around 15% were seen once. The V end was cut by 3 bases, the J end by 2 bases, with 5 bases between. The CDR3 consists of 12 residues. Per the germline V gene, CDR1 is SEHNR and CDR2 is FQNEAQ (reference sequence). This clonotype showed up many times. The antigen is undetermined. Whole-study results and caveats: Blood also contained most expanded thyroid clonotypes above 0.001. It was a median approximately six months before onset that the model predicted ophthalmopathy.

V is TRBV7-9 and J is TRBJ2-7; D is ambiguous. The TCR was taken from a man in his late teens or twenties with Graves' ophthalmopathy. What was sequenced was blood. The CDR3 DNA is TGTGCCAGCAGCTTCGGCGCCTACGAGCAGTACTTC. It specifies CASSFGAYEQYF.